This TCR beta chain is drawn from a study of T cell responses to AZD1222 COVID-19 vaccine. General study results and limits: Dominant at 160-218 and 743-854, vaccine-associated CD4 TCRs also spanned spike. Unmutated variant regions reportedly attract nearly half of all spike-specific TCRs.

On this clone itself: Its target is not known.

The CDR3 contains 14 residues. V was cut by 5 bases and J by 0 bases, with 10 bases left in between. Germline CDR1 MDHEN, CDR2 SYDVKM. Here immunoSEQ multiplex PCR was the method, and the copy in TCRdb shows in-frame clones only, minus some. The sample holds approximately 98,000 clones; roughly 86% are singletons and the top ten take 3% to 3.5%. This chain connects TRBV28 to TRBJ1-1, with D possibly TRBD1 on 5 matching bases. Source: peripheral blood, taken on day 0 of AZD1222 vaccination. The TCR originated in an adult in good health. CDR3 sequence (DNA): TGTGCCAGCAGTATGACGACAGTGAACACTGAAGCTTTCTTT. Translation gives CASSMTTVNTEAFF.